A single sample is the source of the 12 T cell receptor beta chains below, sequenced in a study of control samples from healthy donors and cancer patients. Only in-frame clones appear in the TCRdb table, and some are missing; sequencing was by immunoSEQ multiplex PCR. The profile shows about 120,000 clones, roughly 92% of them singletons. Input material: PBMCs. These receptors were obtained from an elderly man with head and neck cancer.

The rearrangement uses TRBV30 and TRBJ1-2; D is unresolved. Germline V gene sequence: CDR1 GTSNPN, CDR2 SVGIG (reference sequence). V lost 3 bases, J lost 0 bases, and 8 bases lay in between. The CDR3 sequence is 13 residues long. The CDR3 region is CAWSPSPNYGYTF. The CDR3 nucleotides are TGTGCCTGGAGCCCCTCCCCTAACTATGGCTACACCTTC.

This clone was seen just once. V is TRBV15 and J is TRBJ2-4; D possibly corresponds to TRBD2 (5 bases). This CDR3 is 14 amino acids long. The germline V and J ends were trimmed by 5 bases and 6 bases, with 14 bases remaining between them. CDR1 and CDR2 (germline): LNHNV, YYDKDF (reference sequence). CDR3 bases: TGTGCCACCAGCCGGGAACCTAGCAGAAACATTCAGTACTTC. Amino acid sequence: CATSREPSRNIQYF. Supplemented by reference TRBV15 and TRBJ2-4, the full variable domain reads DAMVIQNPRYQVTQFGKPVTLSCSQTLNHNVMYWYQQKSSQAPKLLFHYYDKDFNNEADTPDNFQSRRPNTSFCFLDIRSPGLGDTAMYLCATSREPSRNIQYFGAGTRLSVL.

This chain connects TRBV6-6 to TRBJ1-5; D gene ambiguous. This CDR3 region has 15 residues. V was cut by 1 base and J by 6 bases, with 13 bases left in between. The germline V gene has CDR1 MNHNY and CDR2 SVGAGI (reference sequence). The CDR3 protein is CASSYLRDFPQPQHF. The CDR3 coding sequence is TGTGCCAGCAGTTACTTAAGGGATTTTCCTCAGCCCCAGCATTTT.

CDR3 DNA: TGTGCCAGCTCACCAGTGAGCGCCTACTCCCAAGATACGCAGTATTTT. It yields the protein CASSPVSAYSQDTQYF. The V and J genes are TRBV18 and TRBJ2-3, with D hard to call. Trimming took 2 bases from V and 5 from J, leaving 17 bases between them. The CDR3 sequence is 16 residues long. Germline V gene data show CDR1 as KGHSH and CDR2 as LQKENI.

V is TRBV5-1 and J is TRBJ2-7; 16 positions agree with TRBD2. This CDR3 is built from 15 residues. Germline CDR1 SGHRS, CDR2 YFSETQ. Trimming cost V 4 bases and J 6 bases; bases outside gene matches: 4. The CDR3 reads CASSQGTSGGGEQYF. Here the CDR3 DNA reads TGCGCCAGCAGCCAAGGGACTAGCGGGGGGGGCGAGCAGTACTTC.

CDR3 DNA: TGCGCCAGCAGCCAAGATCGGGCGGAGGCGCAGTATTTT. Translation: CASSQDRAEAQYF. V is TRBV4-1 and J is TRBJ2-3; D perhaps matches TRBD2 (5 bases). Trimming took 0 bases from V and 10 from J, leaving 11 bases between them. Germline V CDR1 and CDR2: MGHRA, YSYEKL. CDR3 length: 13 amino acids.

CDR3 in DNA: TGTGCCAGCAGCGTCCTGTCTACAGGTTCAGATACGCAGTATTTT. This sequence encodes CASSVLSTGSDTQYF. The V call is TRBV9, the J call TRBJ2-3; the D gene is possibly TRBD1 (5 bases). The V and J ends lost 2 bases and 4 bases respectively, with 14 bases between them. Germline CDR1 reads SGDLS; CDR2 reads YYNGEE. CDR3 length: 15 residues.

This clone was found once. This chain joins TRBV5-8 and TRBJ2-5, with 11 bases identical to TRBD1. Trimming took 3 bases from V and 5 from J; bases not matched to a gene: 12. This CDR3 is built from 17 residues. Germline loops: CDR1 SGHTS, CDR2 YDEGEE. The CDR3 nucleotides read TGTGCCAGCAGCTCTGGACAGGGGGCGGCCGCGGCGGAGACCCAGTACTTC. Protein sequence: CASSSGQGAAAAETQYF.

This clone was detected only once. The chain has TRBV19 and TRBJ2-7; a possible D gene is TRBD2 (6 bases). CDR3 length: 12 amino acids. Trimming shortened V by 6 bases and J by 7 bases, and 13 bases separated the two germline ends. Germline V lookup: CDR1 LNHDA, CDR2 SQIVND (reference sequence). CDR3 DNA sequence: TGTGCCAGTAGATTTCAGGGAGGAGAGCAGTACTTC. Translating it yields CASRFQGGEQYF.

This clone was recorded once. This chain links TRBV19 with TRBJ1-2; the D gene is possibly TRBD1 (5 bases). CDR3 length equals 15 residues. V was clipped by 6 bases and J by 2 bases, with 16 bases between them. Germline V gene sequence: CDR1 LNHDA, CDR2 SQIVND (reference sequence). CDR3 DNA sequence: TGTGCCAGTAGGCCTCAAGCAGGGTTAAACTATGGCTACACCTTC. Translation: CASRPQAGLNYGYTF.

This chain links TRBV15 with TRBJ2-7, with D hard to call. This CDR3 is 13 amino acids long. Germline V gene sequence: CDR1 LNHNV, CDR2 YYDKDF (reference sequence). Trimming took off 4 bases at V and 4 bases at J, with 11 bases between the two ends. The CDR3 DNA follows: TGTGCCACCAGCATTCCCACTACTTACGAGCAGTACTTC. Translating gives CATSIPTTYEQYF. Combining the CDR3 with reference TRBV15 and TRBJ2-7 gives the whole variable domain DAMVIQNPRYQVTQFGKPVTLSCSQTLNHNVMYWYQQKSSQAPKLLFHYYDKDFNNEADTPDNFQSRRPNTSFCFLDIRSPGLGDTAMYLCATSIPTTYEQYFGPGTRLTVT.

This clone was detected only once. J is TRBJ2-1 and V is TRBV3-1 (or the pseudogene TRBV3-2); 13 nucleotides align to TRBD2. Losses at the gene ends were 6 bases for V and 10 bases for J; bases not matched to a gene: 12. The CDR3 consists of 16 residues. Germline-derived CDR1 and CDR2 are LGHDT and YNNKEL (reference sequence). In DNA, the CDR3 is TGTGCCAGCAGTAACGGACTAGCGGGAGTGGTTGGGGAGCAGTTCTTC. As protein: CASSNGLAGVVGEQFF.